These 18 T cell receptor beta chains were all obtained from the same sample, sequenced in a study of cytomegalovirus exposure and HLA in healthy donors. In the PCR, 60 Vbeta and 13 Jbeta primers were used. Some clones are missing from TCRdb's copy, which holds only in-frame ones; the method was immunoSEQ multiplex PCR. The data contain approximately 130,000 clones, about 77% of them singletons. Sequencing was carried out using PBMCs. These receptor sequences come from a man in his fifties or sixties in good health and CMV-seronegative.

The chain couples TRBV6-5 to TRBJ2-7; a weak D match, TRBD1 (6 bases). Germline lookup yields CDR1 MNHEY and CDR2 SVGAGI. This CDR3 contains 13 residues. Between the trimmed V and J ends, which lost 6 bases and 2 bases, there was a span of 11 bases. CDR3 DNA sequence: TGTGCCAGCAGAGCTACAGGGACCTACGAGCAGTACTTC. Residues: CASRATGTYEQYF.

This clone came up a few times. The chain uses TRBV7-9 and TRBJ2-3; 7 nucleotides align to TRBD1. Germline V gene sequence: CDR1 SEHNR, CDR2 FQNEAQ (reference sequence). Trimming cost V 5 bases and J 4 bases; bases outside gene matches: 9. The CDR3 length is 15 residues. The DNA of the CDR3 is TGTGCCAGCAGCCTATACTCGGACAGGCCAGATACGCAGTATTTT. Its translation is CASSLYSDRPDTQYF.

The genes are TRBV30 and TRBJ2-2; 7 positions agree with TRBD2. Germline CDR1 and CDR2: GTSNPN and SVGIG (reference sequence). The CDR3 runs 15 residues. The V gene end was trimmed by 3 bases and the J gene end by 5 bases; junction bases not matched to a gene: 9. CDR3 sequence (DNA): TGTGCCTGGAGCCTTTCTAGCGGTGTGACCGGGGAGCTGTTTTTT. It specifies CAWSLSSGVTGELFF. Based on the CDR3 plus reference TRBV30 and TRBJ2-2, the full variable domain is SQTIHQWPATLVQPVGSPLSLECTVEGTSNPNLYWYRQAAGRGLQLLFYSVGIGQISSEVPQNLSASRPQDRQFILSSKKLLLSDSGFYLCAWSLSSGVTGELFFGEGSRLTVL.

This clone was seen only a few times. The chain uses TRBV6-1 and TRBJ2-4; D remains ambiguous. Trimming removed 5 bases from V and 0 bases from J, with 11 bases in between. This CDR3 is built from 15 residues. CDR1 and CDR2 (germline): MNHNS, SASEGT. CDR3 region: CASSREDLAKNIQYF. The CDR3 DNA reads TGTGCCAGCAGTCGTGAGGATCTAGCCAAAAACATTCAGTACTTC.

V and J are TRBV2 and TRBJ2-7; 7 nucleotides match TRBD1. The CDR3 is made up of 13 amino acids. Trimming at V came to 6 bases and at J to 4 bases, leaving 6 bases not matched to a gene. The germline gives CDR1 SNHLY, CDR2 FYNNEI. CDR3 sequence (DNA): TGTGCCAGCAGGGCCAGGGGGATTTACGAGCAGTACTTC. It yields the protein CASRARGIYEQYF.

The rearrangement links TRBV7-2 to TRBJ2-5; a possible D gene is TRBD2 (5 bases). The V end was cut by 3 bases, the J end by 2 bases, with 10 bases between. The CDR3 consists of 14 residues. CDR1 SGHTA and CDR2 FQGNSA come from the germline V gene. The CDR3 nucleotides read TGTGCCAGCAGCTTGACGGGAATTCAAGAGACCCAGTACTTC. It yields the protein CASSLTGIQETQYF.

The chain joins TRBV5-1 to TRBJ2-4, with D tentatively TRBD2 (6 bases). The CDR3 length is 13 residues. V lost 7 bases and J lost 8, with 16 bases in between. CDR1 and CDR2 (germline): SGHRS, YFSETQ. The CDR3 spells CASHRDSRDIQYF. The CDR3 DNA sequence: TGCGCCAGCCACCGGGACTCCAGAGACATTCAGTACTTC.

This rearrangement joins TRBV4-1 to TRBJ2-5; D perhaps matches TRBD1 (5 bases). The CDR3 length is 14 residues. Looked up from germline, CDR1 is MGHRA and CDR2 is YSYEKL. V was cut by 3 bases and J by 7 bases, with 15 bases left in between. This CDR3 reads CASSHQGQPGTQYF. In DNA, the CDR3 is TGCGCCAGCAGCCATCAAGGACAACCAGGGACCCAGTACTTC.

The V and J genes are TRBV28 and TRBJ2-5, with D hard to call. The CDR3 spans 13 residues. V gave up 3 bases and J gave up 4 bases, with 9 bases separating them. Germline CDR1 MDHEN, CDR2 SYDVKM. The CDR3 region is CASSFYFTETQYF. The CDR3 DNA reads as TGTGCCAGCAGTTTCTACTTCACAGAGACCCAGTACTTC.

The chain employs TRBV5-4 and TRBJ1-1; possibly TRBD1 for D (5 bases). V lost 0 bases, J lost 3 bases, and 18 bases lay in between. CDR3 length equals 17 residues. Looked up from germline, CDR1 is SGHNT and CDR2 is YYREEE (reference sequence). The CDR3 is CASSLGTIRGGDTEAFF. The CDR3 region has the DNA TGTGCCAGCAGCTTGGGAACAATCCGAGGAGGGGACACTGAAGCTTTCTTT.

Notes on this clone: This is likely an artifact of a read error, given a far larger clone one base away. This chain connects TRBV6-1 to TRBJ1-1; 10 bases are shared with TRBD1. This CDR3 has 13 amino acids. V lost 6 bases to trimming and J lost 3 bases; unmatched junction nucleotides: 1. Germline CDR1 and CDR2: MNHNS and SASEGT. Written as DNA, the CDR3 is TGTGCCAGCAGCGGGACAGGGGACACTGAAGCTTTCTTT. This codes for CASSGTGDTEAFF.

The chain employs TRBV10-3 and TRBJ2-7; 11 bases agree with TRBD1. The CDR3 sequence is 17 residues long. Trimming at V came to 0 bases and at J to 3 bases, leaving 7 bases not matched to a gene. The germline V gene has CDR1 ENHRY and CDR2 SYGVKD. The CDR3 DNA reads TGTGCCATCAGTGAGTCTTTCTTAGGGACAGGGGGCTACGAGCAGTACTTC. Its translation: CAISESFLGTGGYEQYF.

The rearrangement links TRBV5-8 to TRBJ2-7; D might be TRBD2 (6 bases). Germline-derived CDR1 and CDR2 are SGHTS and YDEGEE. V shed 1 base and J shed 2 bases, with 19 bases lying between them. The length of the CDR3 is 17 residues. CDR3 loop: CASSLYPLGGATYEQYF. CDR3 DNA sequence: TGTGCCAGCAGCTTGTACCCACTGGGGGGAGCGACCTACGAGCAGTACTTC. Filled out from reference TRBV5-8 and TRBJ2-7, the complete variable domain reads EAGVTQSPTHLIKTRGQQATLRCSPISGHTSVYWYQQALGLGLQFLLWYDEGEERNRGNFPPRFSGRQFPNYSSELNVNALELEDSALYLCASSLYPLGGATYEQYFGPGTRLTVT.

This chain uses TRBV30 with TRBJ2-1, with D perhaps TRBD2 (5 bases). The CDR3 consists of 16 residues. Germline V gene data show CDR1 as GTSNPN and CDR2 as SVGIG (reference sequence). The ends were cut back, 2 bases at V and 2 bases at J, with 16 bases in the middle. CDR3 nucleotides: TGTGCCTGGAGTTCTATGGCGGGTGTTACCTACAATGAGCAGTTCTTC. Its translation is CAWSSMAGVTYNEQFF.

This clone was observed a single time. CDR3 sequence reads: CASSFTGTAQETQYF. For the CDR3, the DNA is TGTGCCAGCAGCTTCACGGGGACAGCCCAAGAGACCCAGTACTTC. The gene calls are TRBV11-2 and TRBJ2-5, with 7 bases aligning to TRBD1. Germline V lookup: CDR1 SGHAT, CDR2 FQNNGV. This CDR3 is built from 15 residues. J was trimmed by 1 base and V by 3 bases; bases with no gene match: 5.

The gene calls are TRBV28 and TRBJ2-7; D is perhaps TRBD2 (5 bases). CDR1 and CDR2 from the germline V gene are MDHEN and SYDVKM. The CDR3 length is 12 residues. V shed 4 bases and J shed 6 bases, with 10 bases lying between them. CDR3 sequence reads: CASSSGIAEQYF. The CDR3 DNA reads as TGTGCCAGCAGTTCGGGGATTGCCGAGCAGTACTTC.

This clone was picked up a small number of times. This chain joins TRBV19 and TRBJ2-1, with 15 nucleotides matching TRBD2. The CDR3 length is 21 residues. CDR1 LNHDA and CDR2 SQIVND come from the germline V gene (reference sequence). Unmatched junction bases numbered 20, after V lost 5 bases and J lost 6 bases. The CDR3 loop reads CASSVTSGTSGRWGRSNEQFF. CDR3 DNA: TGTGCCAGTAGTGTCACCTCCGGGACTAGCGGGAGGTGGGGTCGTAGCAATGAGCAGTTCTTC.

The chain couples TRBV10-1 to TRBJ2-3; 9 bases agree with TRBD2. J was trimmed by 5 bases and V by 8 bases; bases with no gene match: 11. The CDR3 extends over 15 amino acids. Germline values: CDR1 WNHNN, CDR2 SYGVQD (reference sequence). The CDR3 coding sequence is TGCGCCAGCCCGCTTTGGACTAGCGATGGAGATACGCAGTATTTT. Its translation: CASPLWTSDGDTQYF.